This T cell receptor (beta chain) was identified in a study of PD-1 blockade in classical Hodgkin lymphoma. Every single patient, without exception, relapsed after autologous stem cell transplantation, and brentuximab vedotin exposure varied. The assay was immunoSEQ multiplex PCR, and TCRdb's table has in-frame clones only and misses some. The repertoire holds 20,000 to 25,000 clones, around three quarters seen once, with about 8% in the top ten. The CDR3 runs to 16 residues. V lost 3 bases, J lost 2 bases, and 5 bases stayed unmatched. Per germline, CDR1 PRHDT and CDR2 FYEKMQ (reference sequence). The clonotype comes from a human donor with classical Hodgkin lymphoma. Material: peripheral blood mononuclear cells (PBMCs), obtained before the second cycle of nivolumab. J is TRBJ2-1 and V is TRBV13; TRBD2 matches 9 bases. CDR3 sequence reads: CASSFRTSETYNEQFF. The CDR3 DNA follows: TGTGCCAGCAGCTTCCGGACTAGCGAAACCTACAATGAGCAGTTCTTC.